This record concerns one TCR beta chain sequence. No antigen is known for it. V lost 2 bases, J lost 5 bases, and 12 bases lay in between. This CDR3 has 14 residues. Germline values: CDR1 SGHVS, CDR2 FQNEAQ. The sample belongs to a study of immune cell composition in non-small cell lung cancer. Study-wide findings and caveats: Smoking pack-years did not significantly correlate with tumour TCR-beta clonality.

Using immunoSEQ multiplex PCR, the repertoire was profiled, and TCRdb retains in-frame clones only, with some absent. The profile shows 6,600 or so clones, about four fifths of them singletons. The source material was lung tumor tissue. The TCR was taken from a human donor with non-small cell lung cancer. The chain couples TRBV7-8 to TRBJ2-5; TRBD2 is a possible D gene (6 bases). The DNA of the CDR3 is TGTGCCAGCAGCTTAACAGCGGGCGGTGAGACCCAGTACTTC. Its translation: CASSLTAGGETQYF.